The 15 T cell receptor beta chains reported below all come from one sample, sequenced in a study of cytomegalovirus exposure and HLA in healthy donors. Amplification used 60 Vbeta primers and 13 Jbeta primers. Some clones are missing from TCRdb's copy, which holds only in-frame ones; the method was immunoSEQ multiplex PCR. Counted here are over 45,000 clones, roughly 83% occurring once; the ten biggest clones make up approximately 4.3%. Sequences were obtained from PBMCs. All receptors derive from a man aged 30 to 39 in good health and CMV-seronegative.

This chain uses TRBV30 with TRBJ2-5; tentatively, D is TRBD1 (5 bases). The CDR3 sequence is 14 residues long. The germline V gene has CDR1 GTSNPN and CDR2 SVGIG (reference sequence). Trimming removed 5 bases at V and 5 bases at J, with 18 bases between. The CDR3 DNA is TGTGCCTGGCTCGGTACAGGCTCCTGGGAGACCCAGTACTTC. Amino acid sequence: CAWLGTGSWETQYF.

The rearrangement uses TRBV7-9 and TRBJ1-2; 7 bases are shared with TRBD1. With V trimmed by 7 bases and J by 3 bases, 8 bases remained unmatched. The germline CDR1 and CDR2 sequences are SEHNR and FQNEAQ (reference sequence). The CDR3 sequence is 14 residues long. CDR3 in DNA: TGTGCCAGCACCTCGGACAGGCCTTACTATGGCTACACCTTC. Translation: CASTSDRPYYGYTF.

The rearrangement uses TRBV6-5 and TRBJ2-1; TRBD1 aligns across 9 bases. This CDR3 comprises 15 residues. With V trimmed by 5 bases and J by 4 bases, 6 bases remained unmatched. The V gene's germline CDR1 is MNHEY and CDR2 SVGAGI. The CDR3 DNA reads TGTGCCAGCAGTCTACAGGGGGCGGGTTACAATGAGCAGTTCTTC. This sequence encodes CASSLQGAGYNEQFF.

This chain uses TRBV5-4 with TRBJ2-3, with 7 bases matching TRBD2. The length of the CDR3 is 16 residues. The junction had 11 bases not matched to a gene; V was cut back by 4 bases and J by 3 bases. Germline lookup yields CDR1 SGHNT and CDR2 YYREEE (reference sequence). This chain's CDR3 is CASSLKSGRTTDTQYF. CDR3 DNA sequence: TGTGCCAGCAGCCTGAAATCCGGGAGGACTACAGATACGCAGTATTTT.

The J gene is TRBJ2-7, the V gene TRBV5-4; 10 bases fit TRBD2. Germline V gene lookup returns CDR1 SGHNT and CDR2 YYREEE (reference sequence). V was clipped by 1 base and J by 4 bases; unmatched bases: 5. This CDR3 has 15 amino acids. The CDR3 bases are TGTGCCAGCAGCTTGTACCCTAGCGGGAGTTACGAGCAGTACTTC. Its protein is CASSLYPSGSYEQYF. Full variable domain (missing parts from reference TRBV5-4 and TRBJ2-7): ETGVTQSPTHLIKTRGQQVTLRCSSQSGHNTVSWYQQALGQGPQFIFQYYREEENGRGNFPPRFSGLQFPNYSSELNVNALELDDSALYLCASSLYPSGSYEQYFGPGTRLTVT.

The chain carries TRBV27 and TRBJ2-3, with 8 positions matching TRBD2. The CDR3 covers 12 residues. Per germline, CDR1 MNHEY and CDR2 SMNVEV (reference sequence). The junction had 4 bases not matched to a gene; V was cut back by 3 bases and J by 11 bases. The CDR3 nucleotides read TGTGCCAGCAGTTTCGTTGCGGGAGGGCAGTATTTT. This translates into CASSFVAGGQYF.

The chain links TRBV29-1 to TRBJ2-7; 12 bases are shared with TRBD1. Germline values: CDR1 SQVTM, CDR2 ANQGSEA. There are 14 residues in the CDR3. After removal of 6 bases from V and 2 bases from J, the junction contained 5 bases not matched to a gene. The CDR3: CSVTRDRGPYEQYF. CDR3 sequence (DNA): TGCAGCGTGACGAGGGACAGGGGGCCCTACGAGCAGTACTTC.

V gene TRBV5-5 combines with J gene TRBJ2-7; D is uncertain. Trimming stripped 3 bases from V and 5 bases from J, with 18 bases between. This CDR3 has 15 amino acids. The germline V gene has CDR1 SGHKS and CDR2 YYEKEE (reference sequence). CDR3 residues: CASSSTFALFDEQYF. The CDR3 bases are TGTGCCAGCAGCTCTACTTTTGCCCTATTTGACGAGCAGTACTTC.

This chain connects TRBV19 to TRBJ1-2; D is perhaps TRBD1 (6 bases). Germline assignment: CDR1 LNHDA and CDR2 SQIVND (reference sequence). Trimming cost V 5 bases and J 3 bases, with 16 bases left between them. The CDR3 has 15 residues. The CDR3 loop reads CASSGGALGDYGYTF. Written as DNA, the CDR3 is TGTGCCAGTAGTGGGGGCGCACTTGGGGACTATGGCTACACCTTC.

CDR3 in DNA: TGCGCCAGCAGCTTGGCCGGGTATGGCTACACCTTC. Amino acids: CASSLAGYGYTF. The J gene is TRBJ1-2, the V gene TRBV5-1; D unclear. V gave up 0 bases and J gave up 5 bases, with 5 bases separating them. In germline, CDR1 is SGHRS, CDR2 YFSETQ. The CDR3 totals 12 residues.

Written as DNA, the CDR3 is TGTGCCAGCAGGCCGGGACAGGGTAACTATGGCTACACCTTC. It is translated as CASRPGQGNYGYTF. This rearrangement joins TRBV25-1 to TRBJ1-2; 9 nucleotides align to TRBD1. CDR3 length equals 14 residues. V lost 6 bases and J lost 1; bases outside the gene matches: 3. From germline, CDR1 is MGHDK and CDR2 SYGVNS.

The V call is TRBV5-1, the J call TRBJ2-5, with 10 bases identical to TRBD1. Gene TRBJ2-7 matches the end of the DNA better, so the J call may be wrong. CDR1 and CDR2 from the germline V gene are SGHRS and YFSETQ. CDR3 length: 15 residues. For the CDR3, the DNA is TGCGCCAGCAGCCCGGGACAGGGGATGGCCTACGAGCAGTACTTC. Translation: CASSPGQGMAYEQYF.

The gene calls are TRBV18 and TRBJ2-7, with 7 bases aligning to TRBD1. The ends lost 2 bases at V and 3 bases at J; junction bases unmatched: 16. Germline V gives CDR1 KGHSH, CDR2 LQKENI. The CDR3 covers 18 residues. The CDR3 bases are TGTGCCAGCTCACCAGACTCTTGGGACAGAGGCGTCTTCTACGAGCAGTACTTC. Translating it yields CASSPDSWDRGVFYEQYF.

The V and J genes are TRBV19 and TRBJ2-2; D may be TRBD1 (6 bases). V was clipped by 7 bases and J by 8 bases, with 8 bases between them. From germline, CDR1 is LNHDA and CDR2 SQIVND (reference sequence). This CDR3 is built from 11 residues. The CDR3, as DNA: TGTGCCAGTACGAGGGGGGGGGAGCTGTTTTTT. This gives the protein CASTRGGELFF.

This clone was seen just once. The J gene is TRBJ1-1, the V gene TRBV19, with TRBD1 matching 8 bases. The V segment lost 7 bases and the J segment 5 bases; nucleotides outside the gene matches: 6. This CDR3 has 13 residues. The germline V gene has CDR1 LNHDA and CDR2 SQIVND (reference sequence). The CDR3 coding sequence is TGTGCCAGTAAACAGGACAGGGAAACTGAAGCTTTCTTT. It yields the protein CASKQDRETEAFF.